This entry lists 11 T cell receptor beta chains sequenced from one sample in a study of CD8 T cells in Susac syndrome. Reverse transcription of roughly 0.45 to 1 ug RNA used random hexamers. A single record per CDR3 protein comes from TCRdb applying MiXCR to the immunoSEQ multiplex PCR reads. The sample carries about 120,000 distinct CDR3 sequences, 85% to 95% recorded once. Sequencing was performed on CD4+ T cells from PBMCs. These TCRs come from a human donor in good health.

The chain combines TRBV19 with TRBJ1-1; D may be TRBD1 (6 bases). CDR3 length: 13 amino acids. From germline, CDR1 is LNHDA and CDR2 SQIVND (reference sequence). V shed 5 bases and J shed 10 bases, with 17 bases lying between them. The CDR3, as DNA: TGTGCCAGTAGTGCCACAGGGTCACTGAGAGCTTTCTTT. Translated: CASSATGSLRAFF.

The chain uses TRBV3-1 and TRBJ1-1; D is perhaps TRBD1 (5 bases). Looked up from germline, CDR1 is LGHDT and CDR2 is YNNKEL (reference sequence). The V end was cut by 5 bases, the J end by 5 bases, with 15 bases between. CDR3 length: 14 residues. CDR3 sequence: CASSDVGSGTEAFF. In nucleotides, the CDR3 is TGTGCCAGCAGCGACGTTGGGTCAGGGACTGAAGCTTTCTTT.

The chain combines TRBV6-5 with TRBJ1-2, with D perhaps matching TRBD1 (5 bases). CDR3 length equals 11 residues. In germline, CDR1 is MNHEY, CDR2 SVGAGI. V was clipped by 8 bases and J by 7 bases, with 11 bases between them. The CDR3 DNA reads as TGTGCCAGCCGCGGACACTCTGGCTACACCTTC. Translated: CASRGHSGYTF.

The chain carries TRBV25-1 and TRBJ2-1; 7 nucleotides align to TRBD2. Trimming at V came to 11 bases and at J to 8 bases, leaving 18 bases not matched to a gene. There are 15 residues in the CDR3. CDR1 and CDR2 from the germline V gene are MGHDK and SYGVNS. The CDR3 bases are TGTGCCGCCGAGAAAGGACTAGATACGGGGGATGAGCAGTTCTTC. Its protein is CAAEKGLDTGDEQFF.

CDR3 DNA sequence: TGTGCCAGCAGCTCGTTACTAGCGGGGGAATCTCGGAATACGCAGTATTTT. It yields the protein CASSSLLAGESRNTQYF. The chain is built from TRBV7-8 and TRBJ2-3; 11 positions match TRBD2. Losses at the gene ends were 4 bases for V and 7 bases for J; bases not matched to a gene: 13. Per germline, CDR1 SGHVS and CDR2 FQNEAQ. The CDR3 loop spans 17 amino acids.

The V and J genes are TRBV20-1 and TRBJ2-1; 8 positions match TRBD1. With V trimmed by 6 bases and J by 7 bases, 5 bases remained unmatched. The CDR3 is 12 residues long. Per the germline V gene, CDR1 is DFQATT and CDR2 is SNEGSKA (reference sequence). CDR3 sequence: CSAARGRNEQFF. The CDR3, as DNA: TGCAGTGCGGCCAGGGGGCGGAATGAGCAGTTCTTC.

This clonotype appeared once. The V gene is TRBV29-1, the J gene TRBJ2-7, with D possibly being TRBD1 (5 bases). Germline CDR1 reads SQVTM; CDR2 reads ANQGSEA. V was pared by 4 bases and J by 0 bases, with 13 bases between. This CDR3 comprises 14 residues. CDR3 protein: CSVGGAPGSYEQYF. For the CDR3, the DNA is TGCAGCGTTGGTGGGGCCCCCGGCTCCTACGAGCAGTACTTC.

The gene calls are TRBV5-4 and TRBJ1-4; 9 bases line up with TRBD1. The CDR3 is 15 amino acids. Germline values: CDR1 SGHNT, CDR2 YYREEE (reference sequence). The junction had 6 bases not matched to a gene; V was cut back by 4 bases and J by 5 bases. The DNA for the CDR3 is TGTGCCAGCAGCCCGGACAGGGGTCGGAATGAAAAACTGTTTTTT. Its protein is CASSPDRGRNEKLFF.

The V gene is TRBV7-2, the J gene TRBJ2-3; D may be TRBD1 (5 bases). Per germline, CDR1 SGHTA and CDR2 FQGNSA. The CDR3 covers 13 residues. Trimming cost V 5 bases and J 7 bases, with 13 bases left between them. The CDR3 sequence: CASSPLKGNTQYF. The CDR3 bases are TGTGCCAGCAGCCCTCTTAAGGGGAATACGCAGTATTTT.

V is TRBV6-2 or TRBV6-3 and J is TRBJ2-5; 13 bases are a match to TRBD2. V dropped 6 bases and J dropped 1; count of bases not matched to a gene: 5. The germline gives CDR1 MNHEY, CDR2 SVGEGT. There are 16 residues in the CDR3. The CDR3 coding sequence is TGTGCCAGCAGAGCCGGGACTAGCGGGACCCAAGAGACCCAGTACTTC. Translation: CASRAGTSGTQETQYF.

This chain joins TRBV7-2 and TRBJ2-7; D is unresolved. The germline V gene has CDR1 SGHTA and CDR2 FQGNSA. CDR3 length: 12 residues. V lost 5 bases and J 0 bases, leaving 5 bases between the germline ends. The CDR3 DNA follows: TGTGCCAGCAGCGTCAACTCCTACGAGCAGTACTTC. This sequence encodes CASSVNSYEQYF.